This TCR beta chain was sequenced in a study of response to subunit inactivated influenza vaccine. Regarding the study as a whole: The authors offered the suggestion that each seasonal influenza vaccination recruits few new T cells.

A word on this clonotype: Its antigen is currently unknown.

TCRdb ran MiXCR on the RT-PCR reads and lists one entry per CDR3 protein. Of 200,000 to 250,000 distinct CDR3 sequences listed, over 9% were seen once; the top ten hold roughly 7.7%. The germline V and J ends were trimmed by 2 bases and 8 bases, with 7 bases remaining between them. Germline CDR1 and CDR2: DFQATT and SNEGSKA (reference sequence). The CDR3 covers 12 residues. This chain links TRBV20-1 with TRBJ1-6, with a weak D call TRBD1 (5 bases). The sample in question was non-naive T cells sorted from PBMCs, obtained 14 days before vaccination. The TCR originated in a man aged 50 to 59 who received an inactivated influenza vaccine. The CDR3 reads CSARLGDSPLHF. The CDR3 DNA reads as TGCAGTGCTAGACTGGGGGATTCACCCCTCCACTTT.